The rows below give T cell receptor beta chains drawn from one sample of a study of beta chain features in type 1 diabetes. The repertoire was sequenced with immunoSEQ multiplex PCR; TCRdb's copy has only in-frame clones and lacks some. The repertoire holds fewer than 500,000 clones, with about 15% as singletons. Sequenced sample: naive CD4+ T cells from blood. These receptors originate from a man aged 30-40 years in good health. Each CDR3 is given with its conserved first and last residue. The D gene is left open where the match is weak. Some rows mark clone size as missing; the rest say once, few, many or name a class of expanded clone.

D: -
V: TRBV14
J: TRBJ2-3
length: 13
size: -
CDR3: CASSQDPLRAQYF
DNA: TGTGCCAGCAGCCAAGATCCGCTTCGGGCGCAGTATTTT

D: -
V: TRBV6-1
J: TRBJ2-1
length: 13
size: few
CDR3: CASRETLYNEQFF
DNA: TGTGCCAGCAGGGAGACCCTCTACAATGAGCAGTTCTTC

D: TRBD1
V: TRBV30
J: TRBJ1-2
length: 16
size: -
CDR3: CAWEPQWDRGPFSYTF
DNA: TGTGCCTGGGAGCCTCAATGGGACAGGGGGCCCTTTAGCTACACCTTC

D: -
V: TRBV11-2
J: TRBJ2-1
length: 13
size: few
CDR3: CASSLAGLIEQFF
DNA: TGTGCCAGCAGCTTAGCGGGGCTTATTGAGCAGTTCTTC

D: -
V: TRBV7-6
J: TRBJ2-7
length: 15
size: -
CDR3: CASSLAKGEVYEQYF
DNA: TGTGCCAGCAGCTTAGCGAAGGGGGAAGTCTACGAGCAGTACTTC

D: -
V: TRBV11-3
J: TRBJ2-1
length: 16
size: -
CDR3: CASSTPLGGYNNEQFF
DNA: TGTGCCAGCAGCACGCCCCTGGGGGGCTACAACAATGAGCAGTTCTTC

D: -
V: TRBV4-2
J: TRBJ2-3
length: 17
size: -
CDR3: CASSQGLSGVQADTQYF
DNA: TGTGCCAGCAGCCAAGGGCTGTCGGGAGTCCAGGCAGATACGCAGTATTTT

D: -
V: TRBV5-1
J: TRBJ1-2
length: 13
size: few
CDR3: CASSLEGSYGYTF
DNA: TGCGCCAGCAGCTTAGAAGGTAGCTATGGCTACACCTTC

D: -
V: TRBV18
J: TRBJ2-7
length: 13
size: -
CDR3: CASSPSDSRGQYF
DNA: TGTGCCAGCTCACCGAGCGACTCTCGCGGGCAGTACTTC

D: -
V: TRBV28
J: TRBJ1-2
length: 13
size: -
CDR3: CASTLRTVDGYTF
DNA: TGTGCCAGCACCTTACGGACAGTGGACGGCTACACCTTC

D: TRBD1
V: TRBV18
J: TRBJ2-2
length: 15
size: -
CDR3: CASSSGTGSVGELFF
DNA: TGTGCCAGCTCGTCCGGGACAGGGAGTGTCGGGGAGCTGTTTTTT

D: TRBD2
V: TRBV7-9
J: TRBJ2-1
length: 12
size: few
CDR3: CASGRSGNEQFF
DNA: TGTGCCAGCGGCCGTAGCGGGAACGAGCAGTTCTTC

D: -
V: TRBV7-2
J: TRBJ2-5
length: 13
size: few
CDR3: CASSSGGWETQYF
DNA: TGTGCCAGCAGCTCAGGAGGTTGGGAGACCCAGTACTTC

D: -
V: TRBV7-9
J: TRBJ1-1
length: 14
size: few
CDR3: CASSYSTGTGEAFF
DNA: TGTGCCAGCAGCTATAGCACGGGTACGGGTGAAGCTTTCTTT

D: -
V: TRBV4-2
J: TRBJ2-1
length: 14
size: few
CDR3: CASSQGRVDGAPFF
DNA: TGTGCCAGCAGCCAAGGTCGCGTGGACGGGGCGCCGTTCTTC

D: -
V: TRBV4-1
J: TRBJ2-7
length: 13
size: -
CDR3: CASSQDIGYEQYF
DNA: TGCGCCAGCAGCCAAGATATTGGCTACGAGCAGTACTTC

D: -
V: TRBV2
J: TRBJ2-2
length: 15
size: few
CDR3: CASSVQGPNTGELFF
DNA: TGTGCCAGCAGTGTACAGGGCCCGAACACCGGGGAGCTGTTTTTT

D: -
V: TRBV21-1
J: TRBJ2-3
length: 16
size: -
CDR3: CASSKDNVSRTDTQYF
DNA: TGTGCCAGCAGCAAAGATAACGTGTCAAGGACAGATACGCAGTATTTT

D: -
V: TRBV7-3
J: TRBJ2-1
length: 15
size: few
CDR3: CASSSSGGSYNEQFF
DNA: TGTGCCAGCAGCTCCTCTGGCGGCTCCTACAATGAGCAGTTCTTC

D: TRBD2
V: TRBV9
J: TRBJ2-5
length: 15
size: few
CDR3: CASSVAGGGAETQYF
DNA: TGTGCCAGCAGCGTAGCTGGCGGGGGGGCGGAGACCCAGTACTTC

D: -
V: TRBV7-8
J: TRBJ2-1
length: 15
size: -
CDR3: CASSLAEGGHNEQFF
DNA: TGTGCCAGCAGCTTAGCGGAGGGGGGGCACAATGAGCAGTTCTTC

D: -
V: TRBV7-9
J: TRBJ2-7
length: 13
size: -
CDR3: CASSLRLGYEQYF
DNA: TGTGCCAGCAGCTTGAGGCTCGGTTACGAGCAGTACTTC

D: -
V: TRBV7-8
J: TRBJ2-7
length: 13
size: -
CDR3: CASSPGGIYEQYF
DNA: TGTGCCAGCAGCCCAGGGGGGATCTACGAGCAGTACTTC

D: TRBD1
V: TRBV6-5
J: TRBJ2-7
length: 15
size: -
CDR3: CASSSGTGTTYEQYF
DNA: TGTGCCAGCTCTTCGGGGACAGGCACCACCTACGAGCAGTACTTC

D: -
V: TRBV9
J: TRBJ1-1
length: 13
size: -
CDR3: CASSYRVNTEAFF
DNA: TGTGCCAGCAGCTACAGGGTGAACACTGAAGCTTTCTTT

D: TRBD2
V: TRBV30
J: TRBJ2-3
length: 14
size: -
CDR3: CAWSGGRDADTQYF
DNA: TGTGCCTGGAGTGGCGGGAGGGATGCAGATACGCAGTATTTT

D: TRBD1
V: TRBV9
J: TRBJ1-1
length: 15
size: few
CDR3: CASSARTGAATEAFF
DNA: TGTGCCAGCAGCGCCCGGACAGGGGCGGCCACTGAAGCTTTCTTT

D: -
V: TRBV7-2
J: TRBJ2-6
length: 15
size: -
CDR3: CASSLSTIWANVLTF
DNA: TGTGCCAGCAGCTTAAGTACAATCTGGGCCAACGTCCTGACTTTC

D: -
V: TRBV11-2
J: TRBJ2-4
length: 13
size: few
CDR3: CASSLDSINIQYF
DNA: TGTGCCAGCAGCTTGGACAGTATAAACATTCAGTACTTC

D: -
V: TRBV5-8
J: TRBJ1-2
length: 12
size: -
CDR3: CASSSQNYGYTF
DNA: TGTGCCAGCAGCTCCCAAAACTATGGCTACACCTTC

D: -
V: TRBV5-1
J: TRBJ2-5
length: 16
size: -
CDR3: CASSSGARGRRETQYF
DNA: TGCGCCAGCAGCTCCGGGGCCCGCGGCCGCAGGGAGACCCAGTACTTC

D: -
V: TRBV7-9
J: TRBJ1-1
length: 16
size: -
CDR3: CASSLNGGRPIAEAFF
DNA: TGTGCCAGCAGCTTAAACGGGGGGCGTCCGATCGCTGAAGCTTTCTTT

D: -
V: TRBV25-1
J: TRBJ2-5
length: 13
size: few
CDR3: CASGGLLQETQYF
DNA: TGTGCCAGCGGGGGGCTCCTCCAAGAGACCCAGTACTTC

D: -
V: TRBV15
J: TRBJ2-3
length: 12
size: -
CDR3: CATSRESVKQYF
DNA: TGTGCCACCAGCAGAGAGTCAGTAAAGCAGTATTTT

D: TRBD2
V: TRBV4-1
J: TRBJ2-7
length: 15
size: -
CDR3: CASSQGLAGDYEQYF
DNA: TGCGCCAGCAGCCAGGGACTAGCGGGGGACTACGAGCAGTACTTC

D: TRBD2
V: TRBV2
J: TRBJ2-1
length: 15
size: -
CDR3: CASRETSGSYNEQFF
DNA: TGTGCCAGCAGAGAAACTAGCGGGTCCTACAATGAGCAGTTCTTC

D: TRBD1
V: TRBV5-6
J: TRBJ2-1
length: 16
size: -
CDR3: CASSLADRGYYNEQFF
DNA: TGTGCCAGCAGCTTGGCCGACAGGGGGTACTACAATGAGCAGTTCTTC

D: -
V: TRBV30
J: TRBJ1-2
length: 14
size: -
CDR3: CAWSTQLGVNGYTF
DNA: TGTGCCTGGTCGACCCAACTAGGTGTAAATGGCTACACCTTC

D: TRBD1
V: TRBV5-6
J: TRBJ1-1
length: 14
size: -
CDR3: CASSWGQGIAEAFF
DNA: TGTGCCAGCAGCTGGGGACAGGGTATAGCTGAAGCTTTCTTT

D: -
V: TRBV18
J: TRBJ1-4
length: 14
size: -
CDR3: CASSPSGNNEKLFF
DNA: TGTGCCAGCTCACCGTCAGGGAATAATGAAAAACTGTTTTTT

D: -
V: TRBV9
J: TRBJ2-3
length: 14
size: -
CDR3: CASSVDGASGTQYF
DNA: TGTGCCAGCAGCGTAGATGGGGCCTCGGGTACGCAGTATTTT

D: -
V: TRBV13
J: TRBJ2-3
length: 13
size: -
CDR3: CASSPSQGSTQYF
DNA: TGTGCCAGCAGCCCTTCGCAAGGGAGCACGCAGTATTTT

D: TRBD1
V: TRBV15
J: TRBJ2-1
length: 15
size: -
CDR3: CATSSGGSSYNEQFF
DNA: TGTGCCACCAGCTCAGGGGGTAGCTCCTACAATGAGCAGTTCTTC

D: TRBD1
V: TRBV18
J: TRBJ1-2
length: 13
size: few
CDR3: CASSRDSLLGYTF
DNA: TGTGCCAGCTCGAGGGACAGTCTTCTTGGCTACACCTTC

D: -
V: TRBV12-5
J: TRBJ2-7
length: 12
size: -
CDR3: CARRCRTYEQYF
DNA: TGTGCTAGACGTTGCCGTACCTACGAGCAGTACTTC

D: -
V: TRBV5-1
J: TRBJ2-5
length: 14
size: few
CDR3: CASSLLGAGETQYF
DNA: TGCGCCAGCAGCTTATTGGGGGCAGGGGAGACCCAGTACTTC

D: -
V: TRBV4-3
J: TRBJ2-7
length: 14
size: few
CDR3: CASSQDFRVQEQYF
DNA: TGCGCCAGCAGCCAAGATTTCCGGGTGCAAGAGCAGTACTTC

D: -
V: TRBV4-1
J: TRBJ2-5
length: 15
size: few
CDR3: CASSQGPAIQETQYF
DNA: TGCGCCAGCAGCCAAGGACCAGCGATACAAGAGACCCAGTACTTC

D: TRBD2
V: TRBV10-3
J: TRBJ2-1
length: 16
size: many
CDR3: CAISLSGLAVYNEQFF
DNA: TGTGCCATCAGTCTTTCGGGGCTAGCGGTCTACAATGAGCAGTTCTTC

D: -
V: TRBV7-2
J: TRBJ2-1
length: 17
size: -
CDR3: CASSLLGPGSSSNEQFF
DNA: TGTGCCAGCAGCTTATTAGGGCCCGGCAGCTCATCGAATGAGCAGTTCTTC

D: -
V: TRBV9
J: TRBJ2-1
length: 12
size: few
CDR3: CASSVMANEQFF
DNA: TGTGCCAGCAGCGTAATGGCGAATGAGCAGTTCTTC

D: TRBD2
V: TRBV6-5
J: TRBJ2-1
length: 13
size: -
CDR3: CASSSTSGSMKFF
DNA: TGTGCCAGCAGCTCAACTAGCGGGAGTATGAAGTTCTTC

D: -
V: TRBV7-2
J: TRBJ2-3
length: 12
size: few
CDR3: CASSLAQNTQYF
DNA: TGTGCCAGCAGCTTAGCGCAAAATACGCAGTATTTT

D: TRBD1
V: TRBV5-1
J: TRBJ1-5
length: 15
size: -
CDR3: CASSFMLQGEQPQHF
DNA: TGCGCCAGCAGCTTCATGTTGCAGGGGGAGCAGCCCCAGCATTTT